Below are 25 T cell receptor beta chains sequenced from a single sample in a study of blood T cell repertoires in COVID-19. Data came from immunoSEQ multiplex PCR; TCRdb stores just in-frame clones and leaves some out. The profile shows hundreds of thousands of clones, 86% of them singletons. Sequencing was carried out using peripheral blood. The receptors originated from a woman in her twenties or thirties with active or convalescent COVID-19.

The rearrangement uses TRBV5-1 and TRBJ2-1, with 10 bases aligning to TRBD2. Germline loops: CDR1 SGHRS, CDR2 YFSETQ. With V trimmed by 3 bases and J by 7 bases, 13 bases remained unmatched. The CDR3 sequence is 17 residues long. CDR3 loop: CASSSSPGAGGRNEQFF. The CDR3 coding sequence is TGCGCCAGCAGCTCCTCCCCCGGAGCGGGGGGGCGTAATGAGCAGTTCTTC.

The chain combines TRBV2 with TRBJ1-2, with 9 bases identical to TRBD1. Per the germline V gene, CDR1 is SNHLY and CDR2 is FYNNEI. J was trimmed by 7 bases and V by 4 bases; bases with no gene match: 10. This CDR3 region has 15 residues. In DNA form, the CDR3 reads TGTGCCAGCAGTGGGACAGGGGTGGGTCCTGGTGGCTACACCTTC. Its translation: CASSGTGVGPGGYTF.

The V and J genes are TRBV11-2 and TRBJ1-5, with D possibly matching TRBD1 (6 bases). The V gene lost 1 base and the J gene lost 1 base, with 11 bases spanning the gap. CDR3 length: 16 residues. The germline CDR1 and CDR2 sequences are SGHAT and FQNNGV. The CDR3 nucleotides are TGTGCCAGCAGCTTAGTCGGGGGGCTGAGCAATCAGCCCCAGCATTTT. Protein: CASSLVGGLSNQPQHF.

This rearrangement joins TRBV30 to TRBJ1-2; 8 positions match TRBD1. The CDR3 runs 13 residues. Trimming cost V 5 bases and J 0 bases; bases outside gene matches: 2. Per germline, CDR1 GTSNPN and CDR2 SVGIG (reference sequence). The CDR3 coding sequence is TGTGCCTGGGCGGGACAGGCTAACTATGGCTACACCTTC. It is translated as CAWAGQANYGYTF.

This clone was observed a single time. CDR3 sequence: CASSQWPWVTQGNPMNTEAFF. The DNA for the CDR3 is TGCGCCAGCAGTCAATGGCCCTGGGTCACACAGGGGAATCCCATGAACACTGAAGCTTTCTTT. The chain is built from TRBV23-1 and TRBJ1-1; 7 bases fit TRBD1. TRBV23-1 has ORF status, its function being uncertain. With 1 base clipped from V and 0 bases from J, the junction kept 20 bases outside the gene matches. CDR3 size: 21 residues.

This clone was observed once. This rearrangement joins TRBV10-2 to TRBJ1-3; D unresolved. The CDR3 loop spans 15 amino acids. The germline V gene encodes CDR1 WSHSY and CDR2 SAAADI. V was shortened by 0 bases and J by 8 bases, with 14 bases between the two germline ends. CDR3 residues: CASSESAASRDTIYF. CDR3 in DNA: TGCGCCAGCAGTGAGTCGGCCGCCTCACGGGACACCATATATTTT.

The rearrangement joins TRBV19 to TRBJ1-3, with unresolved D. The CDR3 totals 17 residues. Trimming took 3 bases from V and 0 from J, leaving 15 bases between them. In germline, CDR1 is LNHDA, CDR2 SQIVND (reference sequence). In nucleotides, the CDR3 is TGTGCCAGTAGTATTATCGGTTCAGGTTCCTCTGGAAACACCATATATTTT. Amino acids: CASSIIGSGSSGNTIYF.

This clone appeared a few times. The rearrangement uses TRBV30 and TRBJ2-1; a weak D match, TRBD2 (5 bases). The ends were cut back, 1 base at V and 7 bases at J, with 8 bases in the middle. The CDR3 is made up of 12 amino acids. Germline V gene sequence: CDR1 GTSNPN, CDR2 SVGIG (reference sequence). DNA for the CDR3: TGTGCCTGGAGTGCGGGGAAAAATGAGCAGTTCTTC. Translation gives CAWSAGKNEQFF.

CDR3 bases: TGTGCCACCAGCGGAGTGACAGGGAATCAGCCCCAGCATTTT. It translates to CATSGVTGNQPQHF. This chain joins TRBV15 and TRBJ1-5; 7 positions agree with TRBD1. This CDR3 has 14 residues. Germline values: CDR1 LNHNV, CDR2 YYDKDF (reference sequence). V trimming: 5 bases; J trimming: 4 bases; junction bases outside the gene matches: 5.

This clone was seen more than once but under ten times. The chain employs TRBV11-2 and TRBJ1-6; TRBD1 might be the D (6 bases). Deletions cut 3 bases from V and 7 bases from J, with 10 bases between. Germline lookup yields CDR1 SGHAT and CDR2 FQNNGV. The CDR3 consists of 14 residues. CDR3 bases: TGTGCCAGCAGCTTTGCAGGGGAAAATTCACCCCTCCACTTT. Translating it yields CASSFAGENSPLHF.

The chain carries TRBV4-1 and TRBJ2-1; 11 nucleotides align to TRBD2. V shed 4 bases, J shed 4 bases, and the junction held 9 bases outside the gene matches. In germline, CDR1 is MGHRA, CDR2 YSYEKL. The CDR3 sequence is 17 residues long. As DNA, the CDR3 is TGCGCCAGCAGCCCAATCATCCGACTAGCGGGATACAATGAGCAGTTCTTC. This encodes CASSPIIRLAGYNEQFF.

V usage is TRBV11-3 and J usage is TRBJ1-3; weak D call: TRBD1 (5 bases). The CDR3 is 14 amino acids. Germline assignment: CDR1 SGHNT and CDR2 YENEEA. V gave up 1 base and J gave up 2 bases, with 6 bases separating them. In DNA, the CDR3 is TGTGCCAGCAGCTTAGCAGGGACTGGAAACACCATATATTTT. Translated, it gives CASSLAGTGNTIYF.

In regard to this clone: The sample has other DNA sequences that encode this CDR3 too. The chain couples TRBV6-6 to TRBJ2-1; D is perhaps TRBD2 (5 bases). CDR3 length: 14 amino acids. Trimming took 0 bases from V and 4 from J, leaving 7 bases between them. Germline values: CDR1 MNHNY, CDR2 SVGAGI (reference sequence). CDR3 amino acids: CASSYSRVYNEQFF. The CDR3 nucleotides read TGTGCCAGCAGTTACTCGAGGGTGTACAATGAGCAGTTCTTC.

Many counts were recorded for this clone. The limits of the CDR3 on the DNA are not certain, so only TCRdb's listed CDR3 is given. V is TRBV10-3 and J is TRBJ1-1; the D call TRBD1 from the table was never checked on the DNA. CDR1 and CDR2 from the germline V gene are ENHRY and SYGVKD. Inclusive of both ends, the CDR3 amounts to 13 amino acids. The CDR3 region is CAISSSGQNEAFF.

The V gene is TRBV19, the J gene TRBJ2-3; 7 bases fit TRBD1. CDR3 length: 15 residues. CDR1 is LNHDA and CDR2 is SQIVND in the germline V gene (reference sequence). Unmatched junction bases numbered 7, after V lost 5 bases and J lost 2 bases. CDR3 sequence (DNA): TGTGCCAGTAGTGACAGAGACAGGGTCACAGATACGCAGTATTTT. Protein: CASSDRDRVTDTQYF.

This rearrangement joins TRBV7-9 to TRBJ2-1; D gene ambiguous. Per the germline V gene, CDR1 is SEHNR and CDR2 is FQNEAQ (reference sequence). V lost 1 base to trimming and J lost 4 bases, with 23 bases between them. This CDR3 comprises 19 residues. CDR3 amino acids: CASSLVGVGRSLRYNEQFF. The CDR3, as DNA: TGTGCCAGCAGCTTAGTTGGTGTCGGCAGGTCTTTGCGTTACAATGAGCAGTTCTTC.

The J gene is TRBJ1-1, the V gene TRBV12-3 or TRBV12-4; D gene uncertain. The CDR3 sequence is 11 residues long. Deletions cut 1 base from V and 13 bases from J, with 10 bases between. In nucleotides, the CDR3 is TGTGCCAGCAGTTTAGGGTTAGACTTTTTCTTT. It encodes CASSLGLDFFF.

The CDR3 coding sequence is TGTGCCAGCTCGCCAGGGGGACAGAACTCCTATGGCTACACCTTC. It is translated as CASSPGGQNSYGYTF. The genes are TRBV18 and TRBJ1-2; 7 bases align to TRBD1. The CDR3 length is 15 residues. V gave up 6 bases and J gave up 4 bases; unmatched junction bases: 11. Germline V gene data show CDR1 as KGHSH and CDR2 as LQKENI.

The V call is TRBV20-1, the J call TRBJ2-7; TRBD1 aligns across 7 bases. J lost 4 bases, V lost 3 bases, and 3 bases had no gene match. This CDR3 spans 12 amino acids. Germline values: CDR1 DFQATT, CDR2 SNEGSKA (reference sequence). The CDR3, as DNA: TGCAGTGCTAGTCACAGGGGATACGAGCAGTACTTC. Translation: CSASHRGYEQYF.

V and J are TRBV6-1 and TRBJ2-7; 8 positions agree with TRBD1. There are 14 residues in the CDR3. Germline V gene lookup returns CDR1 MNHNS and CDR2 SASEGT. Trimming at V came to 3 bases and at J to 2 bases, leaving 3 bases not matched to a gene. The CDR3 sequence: CASSEWTGPYEQYF. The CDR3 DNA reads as TGTGCCAGCAGTGAGTGGACAGGGCCCTACGAGCAGTACTTC.

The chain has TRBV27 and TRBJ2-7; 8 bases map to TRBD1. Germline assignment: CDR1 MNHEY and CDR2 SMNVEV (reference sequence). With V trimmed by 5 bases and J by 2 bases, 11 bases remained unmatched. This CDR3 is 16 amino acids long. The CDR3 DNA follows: TGTGCCAGCAGTACTGTACGGGACAGGCTAACCTACGAGCAGTACTTC. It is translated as CASSTVRDRLTYEQYF.

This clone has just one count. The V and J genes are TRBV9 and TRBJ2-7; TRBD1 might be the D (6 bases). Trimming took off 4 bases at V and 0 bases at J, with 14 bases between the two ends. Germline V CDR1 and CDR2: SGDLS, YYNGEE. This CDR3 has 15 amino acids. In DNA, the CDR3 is TGTGCCAGCAGCCCAGGGGCTCAAAGCTCCTACGAGCAGTACTTC. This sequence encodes CASSPGAQSSYEQYF.

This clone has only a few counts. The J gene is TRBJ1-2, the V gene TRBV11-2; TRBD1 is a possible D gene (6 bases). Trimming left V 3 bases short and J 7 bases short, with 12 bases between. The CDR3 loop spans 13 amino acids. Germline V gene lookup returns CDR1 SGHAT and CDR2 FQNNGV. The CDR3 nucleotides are TGTGCCAGCAGCTTCCCAGGGGTGGGTGGCTACACCTTC. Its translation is CASSFPGVGGYTF.

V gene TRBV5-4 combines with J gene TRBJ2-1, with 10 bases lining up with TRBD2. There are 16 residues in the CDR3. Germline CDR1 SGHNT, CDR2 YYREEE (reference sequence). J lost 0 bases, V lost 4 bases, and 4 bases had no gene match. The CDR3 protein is CASSPTSGVSYNEQFF. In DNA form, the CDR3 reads TGTGCCAGCAGCCCAACTAGCGGGGTCTCCTACAATGAGCAGTTCTTC. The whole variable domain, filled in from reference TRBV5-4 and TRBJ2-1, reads ETGVTQSPTHLIKTRGQQVTLRCSSQSGHNTVSWYQQALGQGPQFIFQYYREEENGRGNFPPRFSGLQFPNYSSELNVNALELDDSALYLCASSPTSGVSYNEQFFGPGTRLTVL.

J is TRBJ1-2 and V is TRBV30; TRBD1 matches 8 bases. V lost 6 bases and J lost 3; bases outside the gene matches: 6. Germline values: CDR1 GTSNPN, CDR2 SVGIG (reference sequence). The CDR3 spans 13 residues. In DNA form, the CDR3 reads TGTGCCTGTCCGGACAGGGAGGACTATGGCTACACCTTC. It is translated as CACPDREDYGYTF.